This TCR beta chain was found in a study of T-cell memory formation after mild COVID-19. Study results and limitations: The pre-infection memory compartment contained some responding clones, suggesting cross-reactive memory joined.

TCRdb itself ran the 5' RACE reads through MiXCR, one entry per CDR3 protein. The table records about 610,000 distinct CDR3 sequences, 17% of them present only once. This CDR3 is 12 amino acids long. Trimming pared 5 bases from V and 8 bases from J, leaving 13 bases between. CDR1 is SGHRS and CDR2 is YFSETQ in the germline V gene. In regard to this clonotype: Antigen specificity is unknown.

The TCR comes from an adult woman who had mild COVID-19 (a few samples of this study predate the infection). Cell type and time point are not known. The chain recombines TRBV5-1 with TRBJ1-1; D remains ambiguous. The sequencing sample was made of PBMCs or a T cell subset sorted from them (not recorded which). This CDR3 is CASRERADEAFF. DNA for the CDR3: TGCGCCAGCAGGGAGAGGGCGGACGAAGCTTTCTTT.